These 16 T cell receptor beta chains were all obtained from the same sample, sequenced in a study of human T cells and chemical hapten exposure. MiXCR, run by TCRdb on the RACE reads, gives a single entry per CDR3 protein. Here the sample spans nearly 110,000 distinct CDR3 sequences, roughly an eighth being singletons. Described time point: pre-sensitization, week 0. Treatment defined: therapeutic diphenylcyclopropenone sensitization with weekly scalp DPC. The starting material was whole blood, obtained in connection with sensitization to the hapten diphenylcyclopropenone (DPC). The source is a woman aged 50 to 60 with alopecia areata. Some clones in this sample may be carry-over from other donors' samples.

This clonotype has at least ten counts. V is TRBV7-9 and J is TRBJ2-7; the D gene is possibly TRBD2 (5 bases). The ends were cut back, 8 bases at V and 4 bases at J, with 9 bases in the middle. The germline V gene has CDR1 SEHNR and CDR2 FQNEAQ (reference sequence). This CDR3 has 11 residues. CDR3 coding DNA: TGTGCCAGCTCGCCGGGGTACGAGCAGTACTTC. Translated, it gives CASSPGYEQYF.

This chain connects TRBV18 to TRBJ1-2; no clear D. The CDR3 totals 14 residues. In germline, CDR1 is KGHSH, CDR2 LQKENI. The V end lost 8 bases, the J end lost 5 bases, and 18 bases lay between the germline ends. CDR3 sequence: CASTPGSVKYGYTF. The CDR3 bases are TGTGCCAGCACGCCGGGGTCAGTGAAATATGGCTACACCTTC.

This chain connects TRBV5-1 to TRBJ2-7, with D unresolved. The CDR3 is made up of 15 amino acids. Looked up from germline, CDR1 is SGHRS and CDR2 is YFSETQ. V lost 4 bases to trimming and J lost 3 bases, with 17 bases between them. The CDR3 loop reads CASSLLTRTIYEQYF. For the CDR3, the DNA is TGCGCCAGCAGCCTACTCACACGGACGATCTACGAGCAGTACTTC.

This clonotype was counted ten times or more. The chain is built from TRBV7-9 and TRBJ2-1; D is undetermined. Trimming removed 1 base at V and 7 bases at J, with 8 bases between. The CDR3 contains 13 residues. Germline V lookup: CDR1 SEHNR, CDR2 FQNEAQ (reference sequence). The chain's CDR3 is CASSLGGVNEQFF. The CDR3 DNA sequence: TGTGCCAGCAGCTTAGGCGGAGTTAATGAGCAGTTCTTC.

V and J are TRBV28 and TRBJ2-1, with 14 bases fitting TRBD2. V dropped 3 bases and J dropped 6; count of bases not matched to a gene: 13. The germline CDR1 and CDR2 sequences are MDHEN and SYDVKM. CDR3 size: 19 residues. CDR3 residues: CASSFGPSSGLAGANEQFF. Here the CDR3 DNA reads TGTGCCAGCAGTTTTGGCCCCTCGTCGGGACTAGCGGGGGCCAATGAGCAGTTCTTC. Full variable domain (remainder filled in from reference TRBV28 and TRBJ2-1): DVKVTQSSRYLVKRTGEKVFLECVQDMDHENMFWYRQDPGLGLRLIYFSYDVKMKEKGDIPEGYSVSREKKERFSLILESASTNQTSMYLCASSFGPSSGLAGANEQFFGPGTRLTVL.

This clonotype was detected ten times or more. The rearrangement joins TRBV29-1 to TRBJ1-1; D remains unclear. The V gene's germline CDR1 is SQVTM and CDR2 ANQGSEA. V lost 5 bases and J lost 0, with 16 bases in between. This CDR3 region has 15 residues. The CDR3 region has the DNA TGCAGCGTTTGGGGTGCCGGTTCAATGAACACTGAAGCTTTCTTT. Translation gives CSVWGAGSMNTEAFF.

This clonotype was seen a few times. V is TRBV7-2 and J is TRBJ2-3; TRBD2 matches at 7 bases. Germline values: CDR1 SGHTA, CDR2 FQGNSA. V trimming: 1 base; J trimming: 6 bases; junction bases outside the gene matches: 7. CDR3 length: 15 amino acids. This CDR3 is CASSLVLAERDTQYF. The DNA for the CDR3 is TGTGCCAGCAGCTTAGTCCTAGCGGAGCGGGATACGCAGTATTTT.

This clonotype has just a few counts. The rearrangement joins TRBV28 to TRBJ2-1, with 10 bases that match TRBD1. Germline V gene sequence: CDR1 MDHEN, CDR2 SYDVKM. The CDR3 is made up of 13 amino acids. The V segment lost 4 bases and the J segment 15 bases; nucleotides outside the gene matches: 9. The CDR3 nucleotides are TGTGCCAGCAGTTCCGGACAGGGGGATTATCGGTTCTTC. Translating gives CASSSGQGDYRFF.

This clonotype was seen a few times. The CDR3 sequence is CASKGHSTDTQYF. The CDR3 DNA reads TGTGCCAGCAAGGGACACAGCACAGATACGCAGTATTTT. This chain links TRBV6-2 or TRBV6-3 with TRBJ2-3, with D possibly TRBD1 on 6 matching bases. CDR1 MNHEY and CDR2 SVGEGT come from the germline V gene. Trimming removed 7 bases from V and 0 bases from J, with 8 bases in between. The CDR3 extends over 13 amino acids.

Of note for this clonotype: One end of the junction is discordant with germline, which a read error may explain. V and J are TRBV7-2 and TRBJ2-3, with D perhaps matching TRBD1 (5 bases). CDR1 and CDR2 from the germline V gene are SGHTA and FQGNSA. The CDR3 runs to 11 residues. CDR3 DNA: TGTGCCAGCAGCTTCGCGTTAGGGGTTGATTTT. This codes for CASSFALGVDF.

The gene calls are TRBV2 and TRBJ2-1; the match to TRBD1 covers 8 bases. CDR3 length: 11 residues. CDR1 SNHLY and CDR2 FYNNEI come from the germline V gene. Germline trimming cut 8 bases from V and 8 bases from J; bases unmatched to any gene: 2. The DNA for the CDR3 is TGTGCCAGCGCCAGGGGGCATGAGCAGTTCTTC. This translates into CASARGHEQFF.

This chain connects TRBV5-1 to TRBJ1-1; D gene uncertain. The CDR3 covers 15 residues. The V gene lost 0 bases and the J gene lost 1 base, with 10 bases spanning the gap. CDR1 and CDR2 from the germline V gene are SGHRS and YFSETQ. In DNA form, the CDR3 reads TGCGCCAGCAGCTTGGAAGGGTCGGCGAACACTGAAGCTTTCTTT. The encoded protein is CASSLEGSANTEAFF.

The genes are TRBV5-1 and TRBJ1-3; no clear D gene. Germline CDR1 SGHRS, CDR2 YFSETQ. The V end was cut by 0 bases, the J end by 10 bases, with 8 bases between. This CDR3 is 12 amino acids long. The chain's CDR3 is CASSLDEQTIYF. The CDR3 DNA reads TGCGCCAGCAGCTTGGATGAACAGACCATATATTTT.

V gene TRBV27 combines with J gene TRBJ1-4; 10 nucleotides align to TRBD1. The CDR3 is 12 amino acids. From germline, CDR1 is MNHEY and CDR2 SMNVEV (reference sequence). V lost 9 bases and J lost 7; bases outside the gene matches: 2. This chain's CDR3 is CASWTGGEKLFF. The CDR3 nucleotides read TGTGCCAGTTGGACAGGGGGTGAAAAACTGTTTTTT.

Note on this clonotype: At one of its ends the junction is not consistent with the germline gene, which may arise from a read error. The gene calls are TRBV19 and TRBJ1-5; the D is unclear. CDR1 is LNHDA and CDR2 is SQIVND in the germline V gene (reference sequence). This CDR3 is built from 15 residues. CDR3 loop: CTSSIWRDSNQPQHF. DNA for the CDR3: TGTACCAGTAGTATTTGGAGGGATAGCAATCAGCCCCAGCATTTT.

V and J are TRBV4-3 and TRBJ1-2; the match to TRBD1 covers 7 bases. The CDR3 consists of 16 residues. CDR1 is LGHNA and CDR2 is YSLEER in the germline V gene. V trimming: 5 bases; J trimming: 4 bases; junction bases outside the gene matches: 13. CDR3 bases: TGCGCCAGCAGCTTTACGACAGGGCCGGAAACCTATGGCTACACCTTC. It translates to CASSFTTGPETYGYTF.